These T cell receptor beta chains were read from a single sample in a study of T-cell reconstitution after alpha-beta-depleted transplantation in children. Via MiXCR, TCRdb re-called the PCR reads, giving one row per CDR3 protein. The sample lists some 550,000 distinct CDR3 sequences; approximately 16% were seen once. The source material was PBMCs from the stem cell graft donor, sampled from the stem cell graft. The origin of the receptors is a human donor who donated a stem cell graft to a child with acute lymphoblastic leukemia. CDR3s include the opening cysteine and the closing phenylalanine or tryptophan. Each record gives: J gene, clone size, V gene, D gene, CDR3 DNA, CDR3 protein. The D gene is left open where the match is weak. Part of the rows lack a size; the others show once, few, many or a class for expanded clones.

J: TRBJ2-2
size: few
V: TRBV30
D: -
DNA: TGTGCCTGGAGTGAAGGGGGTCCCGGGGAGCTGTTTTTT
CDR3: CAWSEGGPGELFF

J: TRBJ2-1
size: -
V: TRBV11-3
D: -
DNA: TGTGCCAGCAGCTTTTCAGGGGACGGGCTAAATGAGCAGTTCTTC
CDR3: CASSFSGDGLNEQFF

J: TRBJ2-7
size: few
V: TRBV20-1
D: -
DNA: TGCAGTGCTAGAGCGGCAGTCTCCTACGAGCAGTACTTC
CDR3: CSARAAVSYEQYF

J: TRBJ2-5
size: -
V: TRBV15
D: -
DNA: TGTGCCACCAGCTCGGACGCCATGCTGGCCCAGTACTTC
CDR3: CATSSDAMLAQYF

J: TRBJ1-5
size: few
V: TRBV6-1
D: -
DNA: TGTGCCAGCAGGACAGCCGAATGGGAGCCCCAGCATTTT
CDR3: CASRTAEWEPQHF

J: TRBJ2-3
size: -
V: TRBV2
D: TRBD2
DNA: TGTGCCAGCAGTGACGGACTAGTCACAGATACGCAGTATTTT
CDR3: CASSDGLVTDTQYF

J: TRBJ2-7
size: -
V: TRBV5-1
D: TRBD2
DNA: TGCGCCAGCAAGGGGACTAGCGGGAGTAACTACGAGCAGTACTTC
CDR3: CASKGTSGSNYEQYF

J: TRBJ2-1
size: -
V: TRBV20-1
D: -
DNA: TGCAGTGCTAAAGGGACGGTGCCGTCCTACAATGAGCAGTTCTTC
CDR3: CSAKGTVPSYNEQFF

J: TRBJ2-1
size: few
V: TRBV29-1
D: TRBD2
DNA: TGCAGCGTTGCGCTAGCGGGAGGGCCTAGCGATGAGCAGTTCTTC
CDR3: CSVALAGGPSDEQFF

J: TRBJ2-1
size: -
V: TRBV7-3
D: TRBD2
DNA: TGTGCCAGCAGCTTTATAGCGGGAAGCTCCTACAATGAGCAGTTCTTC
CDR3: CASSFIAGSSYNEQFF

J: TRBJ2-1
size: -
V: TRBV29-1
D: TRBD2
DNA: TGCAGCGTCGTGACTAGCGGGAGCGGGTATGAGCAGTTCTTC
CDR3: CSVVTSGSGYEQFF

J: TRBJ2-5
size: few
V: TRBV20-1
D: TRBD2
DNA: TGCAGTGCTAGAGATCCTAGCGGGCAAAAAGAGACCCAGTACTTC
CDR3: CSARDPSGQKETQYF

J: TRBJ2-3
size: -
V: TRBV20-1
D: -
DNA: TGCAGTGCTAGAGTGTTAGCGCGTCCCTCGGGCACAGATACGCAGTATTTT
CDR3: CSARVLARPSGTDTQYF

J: TRBJ2-7
size: -
V: TRBV20-1
D: -
DNA: TGCAGTGCTAGCCTCTCCCACGAGCAGTACTTC
CDR3: CSASLSHEQYF

J: TRBJ2-1
size: few
V: TRBV20-1
D: -
DNA: TGCAGTGCTAAGACCTACAATGAGCAGTTCTTC
CDR3: CSAKTYNEQFF

J: TRBJ2-7
size: -
V: TRBV10-3
D: TRBD2
DNA: TGTGCCATCAGCGGGGGGACTAGCGTGGCCTACGAGCAGTACTTC
CDR3: CAISGGTSVAYEQYF

J: TRBJ2-1
size: few
V: TRBV18
D: TRBD2
DNA: TGTGCCAGCTCACCGACTAGCAACTATGAGCAGTTCTTC
CDR3: CASSPTSNYEQFF

J: TRBJ2-1
size: few
V: TRBV12-3/TRBV12-4
D: TRBD2
DNA: TGTGCCAGCAGTTTTGGTGGGGGGGAGCTAGCGGTTAATGAGCAGTTCTTC
CDR3: CASSFGGGELAVNEQFF

J: TRBJ1-5
size: few
V: TRBV24-1
D: -
DNA: TGTGCCACCAGTCGCTTCGGGCTTAATCAGCCCCAGCATTTT
CDR3: CATSRFGLNQPQHF

J: TRBJ2-5
size: -
V: TRBV28
D: -
DNA: TGTGCCAGCAGTCGGGATACCGCATGGGAAGAGACCCAGTACTTC
CDR3: CASSRDTAWEETQYF

J: TRBJ2-1
size: -
V: TRBV18
D: TRBD2
DNA: TGTGCCAGCTCAGAAACTAGCGGGAGTTTGACTGAGCAGTTCTTC
CDR3: CASSETSGSLTEQFF

J: TRBJ1-2
size: -
V: TRBV3-1
D: -
DNA: TGTGCCAGTAAAGACAAGGGGTTCTATGGCTACACCTTC
CDR3: CASKDKGFYGYTF

J: TRBJ2-2
size: -
V: TRBV12-5
D: TRBD2
DNA: TGTGCTAGTGGTTTGGTAATCCGGGAGGGCTCCGGGGAGCTGTTTTTT
CDR3: CASGLVIREGSGELFF

J: TRBJ1-1
size: -
V: TRBV27
D: -
DNA: TGTGCCAGCAGTCCATTAGGACCGACGGAGGCTTTCTTT
CDR3: CASSPLGPTEAFF

J: TRBJ2-2
size: -
V: TRBV12-3/TRBV12-4
D: -
DNA: TGTGCCAGCACCCGACGACTAGTAACTACCGGGGAGCTGTTTTTT
CDR3: CASTRRLVTTGELFF

J: TRBJ1-1
size: few
V: TRBV27
D: TRBD1
DNA: TGTGCCAGCAGTACACAGGGGGCCGAAGCTTTCTTT
CDR3: CASSTQGAEAFF

J: TRBJ2-7
size: -
V: TRBV20-1
D: TRBD2
DNA: TGCAGTGCCAGGTCCGCTAGCGGGACGTACGAGCAGTACTTC
CDR3: CSARSASGTYEQYF

J: TRBJ2-5
size: few
V: TRBV5-1
D: -
DNA: TGCGCCAGCAGCTTGGGTACAGGAGAGACCCAGTACTTC
CDR3: CASSLGTGETQYF

J: TRBJ2-1
size: -
V: TRBV29-1
D: TRBD2
DNA: TGCAGCGTTGAGCCCGGACGTAGCGGGAGGAATTGGAAGGATGAGCAGTTCTTC
CDR3: CSVEPGRSGRNWKDEQFF

J: TRBJ2-2
size: -
V: TRBV4-1
D: -
DNA: TGCGCCAGCAGCCAAGATCCAGGTCCCACCGGGGAGCTGTTTTTT
CDR3: CASSQDPGPTGELFF

J: TRBJ2-3
size: -
V: TRBV7-3
D: -
DNA: TGTGCCAGCAGCTTAAGAGGAGGGGTGGATACGCAGTATTTT
CDR3: CASSLRGGVDTQYF

J: TRBJ2-7
size: -
V: TRBV4-2
D: -
DNA: TGTGCCAGCAGCCAAGATGAGGCAAATGGTTCCTACGAGCAGTACTTC
CDR3: CASSQDEANGSYEQYF

J: TRBJ2-2
size: few
V: TRBV20-1
D: -
DNA: TGCAGTGCTAGTCTCATCGACCTATCTGTCGCCGGGGAGCTGTTTTTT
CDR3: CSASLIDLSVAGELFF

J: TRBJ1-4
size: few
V: TRBV5-1
D: -
DNA: TGCGCCAGCAGCGGGGCAGGGGTTACAACTAATGAAAAACTGTTTTTT
CDR3: CASSGAGVTTNEKLFF

J: TRBJ1-2
size: few
V: TRBV5-1
D: TRBD1
DNA: TGCGCCAGCAGCATAAGACAGGGCGACTATGGCTACACCTTC
CDR3: CASSIRQGDYGYTF

J: TRBJ1-2
size: -
V: TRBV5-1
D: -
DNA: TGCGCCAGCAGCTTGGAGGCAGGCCCGAAGGTCTTC
CDR3: CASSLEAGPKVF

J: TRBJ1-1
size: -
V: TRBV29-1
D: -
DNA: TGCAGCGTTGGGGCAGTTGAAGCTTTCTTT
CDR3: CSVGAVEAFF

J: TRBJ2-7
size: few
V: TRBV6-5
D: -
DNA: TGTGCCAGCAGTTACTTCCCGGGGGCCACCTACGAGCAGTACTTC
CDR3: CASSYFPGATYEQYF

J: TRBJ2-1
size: many
V: TRBV7-3
D: TRBD1
DNA: TGTGCCAGCAGCTTAATAGGGGACAGGTCATACAATGAGCAGTTCTTC
CDR3: CASSLIGDRSYNEQFF

J: TRBJ2-1
size: once
V: TRBV7-3
D: -
DNA: TGTGCCACCAGCTTAGAACCGGGACTGAGCTCCTACAATGAGCAGTTCTTC
CDR3: CATSLEPGLSSYNEQFF

J: TRBJ2-1
size: -
V: TRBV7-9
D: -
DNA: TGTGCCAACGGAGGCCCCGTAAATGAGCAGTTCTTC
CDR3: CANGGPVNEQFF

J: TRBJ1-1
size: -
V: TRBV3-1
D: -
DNA: TGTGCCAGCAGCCAAGGCGGGGTTGGATTGAACACTGAAGCTTTCTTT
CDR3: CASSQGGVGLNTEAFF

J: TRBJ2-2
size: -
V: TRBV4-1
D: TRBD2
DNA: TGCGCCAGCAGCCAAAAGAGTGTCGGGAGGGAGGGCACCGGGGAGCTGTTTTTT
CDR3: CASSQKSVGREGTGELFF

J: TRBJ2-5
size: few
V: TRBV3-1
D: -
DNA: TGTGCCTCGGGGGCCCCGCGGGAGACCCAGTACTTC
CDR3: CASGAPRETQYF

J: TRBJ2-2
size: few
V: TRBV7-8
D: -
DNA: TGTGCCAGCAGCTTAGTTTCTTTCCCCGGGGAGCTGTTTTTT
CDR3: CASSLVSFPGELFF

J: TRBJ2-1
size: many
V: TRBV5-1
D: -
DNA: TGCGCCAGCAGCTTGGATAGGGCCCGGGAGCAGTTCTTC
CDR3: CASSLDRAREQFF

J: TRBJ2-3
size: -
V: TRBV20-1
D: TRBD2
DNA: TGCAGTCCGTGGACTAGCGGGAGCCCCACAGATACGCAGTATTTT
CDR3: CSPWTSGSPTDTQYF

J: TRBJ2-1
size: -
V: TRBV4-1
D: -
DNA: TGCGCCAGCTCCCTCAGCCCCCTGGACAGAACCAATGAGCAGTTCTTC
CDR3: CASSLSPLDRTNEQFF

J: TRBJ2-5
size: few
V: TRBV6-5
D: TRBD1
DNA: TGTGCCAGCACCCGTAGCGGGACAGGGGGCGAGACCCAGTACTTC
CDR3: CASTRSGTGGETQYF

J: TRBJ2-7
size: -
V: TRBV5-4
D: -
DNA: TGTGCCAGCAGCCGTTGGGGATCATTCGAGCAGTACTTC
CDR3: CASSRWGSFEQYF

J: TRBJ2-3
size: -
V: TRBV27
D: TRBD2
DNA: TGTGCCACCAAAGCGGGACTAGCGGGAGGAGATACGCAGTATTTT
CDR3: CATKAGLAGGDTQYF

J: TRBJ2-1
size: few
V: TRBV29-1
D: -
DNA: TGCAGCGTCGATCCGCGGGGCAGCGCCTACAATGAGCAGTTCTTC
CDR3: CSVDPRGSAYNEQFF

J: TRBJ2-7
size: -
V: TRBV5-1
D: -
DNA: TGCGCCAGCAGCGGGAAGGGAGGCCCGGTGTCGGCCTACGAGCAGTACTTC
CDR3: CASSGKGGPVSAYEQYF

J: TRBJ2-7
size: -
V: TRBV5-1
D: -
DNA: TGCGCCAGCAGCTTGTCGGCGCGACAGGACTACGAGCAGTACTTC
CDR3: CASSLSARQDYEQYF

J: TRBJ2-1
size: -
V: TRBV14
D: TRBD2
DNA: TGTGCCAGCAGCCAAGATCGCCTAGCGGGAAACCTGCAGTTCTTC
CDR3: CASSQDRLAGNLQFF